This passage covers 29 T cell receptor beta chains from one sample sequenced in a study of T cell changes during pregnancy in multiple sclerosis. Some clones are missing from TCRdb's copy, which holds only in-frame ones; the method was immunoSEQ multiplex PCR. The sample records approximately 96,000 clones, roughly 94% being singletons. Sequences were derived from peripheral blood, sampled after pregnancy. Receptor source: a female donor in good health, enrolled as a control in a pregnancy study.

The genes are TRBV5-1 and TRBJ2-3; 9 nucleotides align to TRBD1. The CDR3 extends over 15 amino acids. Trimming cost V 3 bases and J 0 bases; bases outside gene matches: 2. The germline V gene encodes CDR1 SGHRS and CDR2 YFSETQ. In DNA form, the CDR3 reads TGCGCCAGCAGCTGGGGGACAGGGAGCACAGATACGCAGTATTTT. Its translation is CASSWGTGSTDTQYF. The whole variable domain, filled in from reference TRBV5-1 and TRBJ2-3, reads KAGVTQTPRYLIKTRGQQVTLSCSPISGHRSVSWYQQTPGQGLQFLFEYFSETQRNKGNFPGRFSGRQFSNSRSEMNVSTLELGDSALYLCASSWGTGSTDTQYFGPGTRLTVL.

There are a few counts of this clone. CDR3 protein: CASSQDSGNTEAFF. The CDR3 DNA is TGTGCCAGCAGCCAAGATTCGGGGAACACTGAAGCTTTCTTT. The chain has TRBV14 and TRBJ1-1, with D hard to call. From germline, CDR1 is SGHDN and CDR2 FVKESK. This CDR3 comprises 14 residues. The ends were cut back, 0 bases at V and 1 base at J, with 6 bases in the middle.

The chain employs TRBV5-6 and TRBJ2-2; 11 bases fit TRBD2. The CDR3 extends over 17 amino acids. J was trimmed by 5 bases and V by 0 bases; bases with no gene match: 6. The germline gives CDR1 SGHDT, CDR2 YYEEEE. CDR3 protein: CASSLAIAGGLTGELFF. The CDR3 coding sequence is TGTGCCAGCAGCTTGGCCATAGCGGGGGGGCTGACCGGGGAGCTGTTTTTT.

The V gene is TRBV7-6, the J gene TRBJ2-5; D might be TRBD1 (6 bases). This CDR3 is built from 16 residues. Germline CDR1 and CDR2: SGHVS and FNYEAQ. V was clipped by 3 bases and J by 2 bases, with 16 bases between them. In DNA, the CDR3 is TGTGCCAGCAGCTTGAGGCCGGGACACCCACAAGAGACCCAGTACTTC. Translated, it gives CASSLRPGHPQETQYF. Using reference TRBV7-6 and TRBJ2-5 for the parts outside the CDR3, the full variable domain is GAGVSQSPRYKVTKRGQDVALRCDPISGHVSLYWYRQALGQGPEFLTYFNYEAQQDKSGLPNDRFSAERPEGSISTLTIQRTEQRDSAMYRCASSLRPGHPQETQYFGPGTRLLVL.

On this clone: The junction does not match germline at one end; this may be a read error. Other nucleotide sequences in the sample specify the same CDR3. The V gene is TRBV7-7, the J gene TRBJ2-5; TRBD1 matches 7 bases. The CDR3 consists of 13 residues. From germline, CDR1 is SSHAT and CDR2 FNYEAQ (reference sequence). The CDR3 here is CASSSGTEETQYF. The DNA of the CDR3 is TGTGCTAGCAGCTCGGGGACAGAAGAGACCCAGTACTTC.

This chain uses TRBV28 with TRBJ1-5; D is unresolved. Germline lookup yields CDR1 MDHEN and CDR2 SYDVKM. Trimming shortened V by 5 bases and J by 3 bases, and 23 bases separated the two germline ends. The CDR3 covers 18 residues. The CDR3 protein is CASSGPTLGVYDNQPQHF. The CDR3 DNA sequence: TGTGCCAGCAGTGGCCCTACTTTAGGAGTGTATGACAATCAGCCCCAGCATTTT. Full variable domain (outside the CDR3, taken from reference TRBV28 and TRBJ1-5): DVKVTQSSRYLVKRTGEKVFLECVQDMDHENMFWYRQDPGLGLRLIYFSYDVKMKEKGDIPEGYSVSREKKERFSLILESASTNQTSMYLCASSGPTLGVYDNQPQHFGDGTRLSIL.

The rearrangement joins TRBV6-4 to TRBJ2-1, with D possibly TRBD2 on 5 matching bases. Trimming cost V 0 bases and J 9 bases, with 9 bases left between them. CDR1 MRHNA and CDR2 SNTAGT come from the germline V gene. The CDR3 extends over 13 amino acids. The CDR3: CASSDSGNGEQFF. For the CDR3, the DNA is TGTGCCAGCAGTGACTCCGGGAATGGTGAGCAGTTCTTC.

The rearrangement uses TRBV7-2 and TRBJ2-1; TRBD2 agrees at 9 bases. V lost 0 bases to trimming and J lost 0 bases; unmatched junction nucleotides: 0. Germline V CDR1 and CDR2: SGHTA, FQGNSA. There are 16 residues in the CDR3. Here the CDR3 DNA reads TGTGCCAGCAGCTTAGCTAGCGGGAGCTCCTACAATGAGCAGTTCTTC. It specifies CASSLASGSSYNEQFF.

This clone was seen only once. The chain recombines TRBV14 with TRBJ2-1; TRBD2 is a possible D gene (6 bases). The CDR3 has 18 residues. Germline-derived CDR1 and CDR2 are SGHDN and FVKESK. The V end lost 5 bases, the J end lost 9 bases, and 29 bases lay between the germline ends. The CDR3 reads CASSLGASGGKIRVEQFF. The CDR3 bases are TGTGCCAGCAGCTTAGGGGCATCCGGCGGGAAGATTCGAGTTGAGCAGTTCTTC.

V usage is TRBV7-2 and J usage is TRBJ2-1; 9 nucleotides align to TRBD2. The V gene's germline CDR1 is SGHTA and CDR2 FQGNSA. The CDR3 totals 18 residues. V was pared by 0 bases and J by 3 bases, with 9 bases of the junction left unmatched. The CDR3 is CASSLASPLAGFYNEQFF. The CDR3 DNA follows: TGTGCCAGCAGCTTAGCTTCGCCTCTAGCGGGATTCTACAATGAGCAGTTCTTC.

The chain combines TRBV5-4 with TRBJ2-7; a weak D match, TRBD1 (7 bases). CDR1 and CDR2 from the germline V gene are SGHNT and YYREEE (reference sequence). Trimming shortened V by 3 bases and J by 6 bases, and 19 bases separated the two germline ends. This CDR3 comprises 15 residues. This CDR3 is CASSSRRQGGTEQYF. The CDR3 nucleotides are TGTGCCAGCAGCTCAAGACGACAGGGAGGAACCGAGCAGTACTTC.

The chain combines TRBV7-8 with TRBJ2-7; no clear D. Per the germline V gene, CDR1 is SGHVS and CDR2 is FQNEAQ. This CDR3 has 13 amino acids. Trimming left V 2 bases short and J 5 bases short, with 10 bases between. CDR3 amino acids: CASSLRFSHEQYF. CDR3 sequence (DNA): TGTGCCAGCAGCTTAAGGTTTAGCCACGAGCAGTACTTC.

The V call is TRBV27, the J call TRBJ2-6; D might be TRBD1 (6 bases). The V gene's germline CDR1 is MNHEY and CDR2 SMNVEV (reference sequence). The CDR3 extends over 17 amino acids. Trimming removed 6 bases from V and 0 bases from J, with 15 bases in between. CDR3: CASSRWGLRSGANVLTF. The DNA for the CDR3 is TGTGCCAGCAGCCGGTGGGGGCTCCGCTCTGGGGCCAACGTCCTGACTTTC. The full variable domain, in which reference TRBV27 and TRBJ2-6 provide the parts outside the CDR3, is EAQVTQNPRYLITVTGKKLTVTCSQNMNHEYMSWYRQDPGLGLRQIYYSMNVEVTDKGDVPEGYKVSRKEKRNFPLILESPSPNQTSLYFCASSRWGLRSGANVLTFGAGSRLTVL.

The J gene is TRBJ2-1, the V gene TRBV7-9, with D tentatively TRBD1 (6 bases). This CDR3 region has 14 residues. The V end lost 5 bases, the J end lost 9 bases, and 17 bases lay between the germline ends. CDR1 is SEHNR and CDR2 is FQNEAQ in the germline V gene (reference sequence). The CDR3 protein is CASSLTGLLGEQFF. CDR3 nucleotide sequence: TGTGCCAGCAGCCTGACAGGACTTCTCGGTGAGCAGTTCTTC.

This sequence joins TRBV28 and TRBJ2-5; 8 positions agree with TRBD2. The J call may be in error: the DNA end matches TRBJ2-7 better. Germline CDR1 and CDR2: MDHEN and SYDVKM. CDR3 length equals 13 residues. CDR3 sequence (DNA): TGTGCCAGCGACAAGGGACTAGTGTACGAGCAGTACTTC. It yields the protein CASDKGLVYEQYF.

The chain has TRBV9 and TRBJ2-5, with D uncertain. The CDR3 spans 13 residues. The V gene lost 4 bases and the J gene lost 4 bases, with 11 bases spanning the gap. The germline V gene has CDR1 SGDLS and CDR2 YYNGEE. CDR3 sequence reads: CASSLVGGETQYF. In nucleotides, the CDR3 is TGTGCCAGCAGCCTAGTAGGCGGAGAGACCCAGTACTTC.

CDR3: CASSEQGLNEQFF. CDR3 sequence (DNA): TGTGCCAGCAGTGAGCAGGGATTGAATGAGCAGTTCTTC. The rearrangement joins TRBV2 to TRBJ2-1, with D perhaps matching TRBD1 (5 bases). Germline V gene lookup returns CDR1 SNHLY and CDR2 FYNNEI. V was pared by 3 bases and J by 7 bases, with 10 bases between. The CDR3 is 13 amino acids.

The J gene is TRBJ1-2, the V gene TRBV15; a possible D gene is TRBD1 (6 bases). Germline-derived CDR1 and CDR2 are LNHNV and YYDKDF (reference sequence). This CDR3 is 13 amino acids long. Trimming shortened V by 6 bases and J by 8 bases, and 16 bases separated the two germline ends. CDR3 loop: CATSHTRGDGYTF. The CDR3 coding sequence is TGTGCCACCAGTCATACCAGGGGCGACGGCTACACCTTC. The whole variable domain, filled in from reference TRBV15 and TRBJ1-2, reads DAMVIQNPRYQVTQFGKPVTLSCSQTLNHNVMYWYQQKSSQAPKLLFHYYDKDFNNEADTPDNFQSRRPNTSFCFLDIRSPGLGDTAMYLCATSHTRGDGYTFGSGTRLTVV.

The chain carries TRBV2 and TRBJ2-1, with D perhaps matching TRBD1 (5 bases). CDR1 is SNHLY, CDR2 FYNNEI, per germline. This CDR3 contains 15 residues. Trimming left V 10 bases short and J 0 bases short, with 16 bases between. CDR3 in DNA: TGTGCCACCCTTCGAGGTCAGGGCTCCTACAATGAGCAGTTCTTC. Amino acid sequence: CATLRGQGSYNEQFF.

This sequence joins TRBV7-9 and TRBJ1-3; no firm D call. V was clipped by 5 bases and J by 0 bases, with 20 bases between them. CDR1 is SEHNR and CDR2 is FQNEAQ in the germline V gene (reference sequence). The CDR3 sequence is 18 residues long. The chain's CDR3 is CASSHPAQQTPSGNTIYF. The CDR3 DNA follows: TGTGCCAGCAGCCATCCAGCGCAGCAAACACCCTCTGGAAACACCATATATTTT. The full variable domain, rest sourced from reference TRBV7-9 and TRBJ1-3, is DTGVSQNPRHKITKRGQNVTFRCDPISEHNRLYWYRQTLGQGPEFLTYFQNEAQLEKSRLLSDRFSAERPKGSFSTLEIQRTEQGDSAMYLCASSHPAQQTPSGNTIYFGEGSWLTVV.

The gene calls are TRBV5-1 and TRBJ1-1; no reliable D call. V lost 4 bases, J lost 3 bases, and 7 bases lay in between. The CDR3 has 12 residues. Germline lookup yields CDR1 SGHRS and CDR2 YFSETQ. CDR3 in amino acids: CASSLVDTEAFF. The DNA for the CDR3 is TGCGCCAGCAGCCTAGTCGACACTGAAGCTTTCTTT. Together with reference TRBV5-1 and TRBJ1-1, the CDR3 gives the full variable domain: KAGVTQTPRYLIKTRGQQVTLSCSPISGHRSVSWYQQTPGQGLQFLFEYFSETQRNKGNFPGRFSGRQFSNSRSEMNVSTLELGDSALYLCASSLVDTEAFFGQGTRLTVV.

The J gene is TRBJ1-1, the V gene TRBV9, with unresolved D. The CDR3 is made up of 13 amino acids. V dropped 1 base and J dropped 1 base, with 5 bases sitting between them. Germline CDR1 is SGDLS and CDR2 is YYNGEE. The CDR3 reads CASSVLENTEAFF. The CDR3 coding sequence is TGTGCCAGCAGCGTATTAGAGAACACTGAAGCTTTCTTT.

This chain links TRBV5-1 with TRBJ1-6; D is possibly TRBD1 (6 bases). The CDR3 is 14 residues long. Germline loops: CDR1 SGHRS, CDR2 YFSETQ. V was pared by 2 bases and J by 6 bases, with 9 bases between. The CDR3 loop reads CASSFGTPNSPLHF. The CDR3 nucleotides are TGCGCCAGCAGCTTTGGGACACCTAATTCACCCCTCCACTTT.

This clone was recorded a few times. The chain recombines TRBV2 with TRBJ1-1, with D hard to call. Germline V gene data show CDR1 as SNHLY and CDR2 as FYNNEI. V was shortened by 4 bases and J by 11 bases, with 11 bases between the two germline ends. The CDR3 spans 11 residues. CDR3: CASSVTPGAFF. The CDR3 nucleotides read TGTGCCAGCAGTGTTACTCCGGGGGCTTTCTTT. Using reference TRBV2 and TRBJ1-1 for the parts outside the CDR3, the full variable domain is EPEVTQTPSHQVTQMGQEVILRCVPISNHLYFYWYRQILGQKVEFLVSFYNNEISEKSEIFDDQFSVERPDGSNFTLKIRSTKLEDSAMYFCASSVTPGAFFGQGTRLTVV.

This rearrangement joins TRBV29-1 to TRBJ1-2, with a tentative D call TRBD1 (5 bases). Trimming shortened V by 3 bases and J by 0 bases, and 8 bases separated the two germline ends. The CDR3 has 13 amino acids. Germline lookup yields CDR1 SQVTM and CDR2 ANQGSEA. DNA of the CDR3: TGCAGCGTTGAGGGGGGGGCTAACTATGGCTACACCTTC. Translated, it gives CSVEGGANYGYTF.

The chain recombines TRBV5-1 with TRBJ1-2; tentative D call: TRBD1 (5 bases). This CDR3 is 15 amino acids long. CDR1 is SGHRS and CDR2 is YFSETQ in the germline V gene. V was cut by 0 bases and J by 2 bases, with 11 bases left in between. CDR3 sequence reads: CASSLGTGNNYGYTF. The CDR3 DNA is TGCGCCAGCAGCTTGGGTACAGGAAACAACTATGGCTACACCTTC.

The DNA of the CDR3 is TGTGCCAGCCTCAAATCCCGGGCGGGTGAGCAGTTCTTC. Amino acids: CASLKSRAGEQFF. The chain uses TRBV21-1 and TRBJ2-1; the table's D call, TRBD2, was not checked against the DNA. TRBV21-1 is shown as a pseudogene. CDR3 length equals 13 residues.

The chain employs TRBV30 and TRBJ1-2; the match to TRBD1 covers 7 bases. CDR3 size: 15 residues. Trimming removed 3 bases from V and 4 bases from J; junction bases left unmatched: 11. Germline V gene sequence: CDR1 GTSNPN, CDR2 SVGIG (reference sequence). CDR3 sequence: CAWSTGQVTGYGYTF. The CDR3 DNA reads TGTGCCTGGAGCACCGGACAGGTAACAGGCTATGGCTACACCTTC.

As DNA, the CDR3 is TGTGCCAGCAGTTACTCATGGCTAGCGGGAGAGGATGAGCAGTTCTTC. Translating it yields CASSYSWLAGEDEQFF. The V call is TRBV6-5, the J call TRBJ2-1; 10 nucleotides align to TRBD2. Germline V gene lookup returns CDR1 MNHEY and CDR2 SVGAGI. The J segment lost 8 bases and the V segment lost 0 bases, leaving 7 bases of the junction unmatched. The CDR3 sequence is 16 residues long.